This record covers a single T cell receptor (beta chain). Study processing details: How many nucleated cells were present was estimated from reference gene primer amplification. Generated by immunoSEQ multiplex PCR, the TCRdb table keeps only in-frame clones and is missing some. Clone size and the V and J calls come from that table; the DNA yielded D and trimming. The data contain approximately 210,000 clones, around nine tenths of them singletons. This record comes from a study of blood T cell repertoires in COVID-19. Study in general: Material from acute and convalescent COVID-19 was sourced from the United States, Italy and Spain. PBMCs, B-cell-depleted T cells, or T cells provided the cDNA or gDNA that made up the material.

CDR3 length equals 13 residues. Sequences were obtained from peripheral blood. This clonotype was obtained from a woman aged 40 to 50 who had recovered from COVID-19. The V gene is TRBV7-5, the J gene TRBJ2-1; the table's D gene call, TRBD2, was not cross checked with the DNA. TRBV7-5 is a pseudogene locus. CDR3 DNA: TGTGCCAGAAGCTTAGCAGGGACTGCCAAGGAGTTCTTC. It is translated as CARSLAGTAKEFF.